These T cell receptor beta chains were read from a single sample in a study of shared clonotypes between healthy human individuals. Profiling relied on immunoSEQ multiplex PCR, and the TCRdb table lists in-frame clones only, not all of them. Here the sample spans 2 million to 2.5 million clones, 93% being singletons. The sample comprised naive CD8+ T cells from PBMCs. The receptors stem from a man younger than 35 in good health. Some clones in this sample may be carry-over from other donors' samples. Both conserved end residues are part of each CDR3. D genes are given only for firm matches. Part of the rows lack a size; the others show once, few, many or a class for expanded clones.

CDR3nt: TGTGCCATCAGTGATGGGACACGGCCCGGCGGGGAGCTGTTTTTT
CDR3aa: CAISDGTRPGGELFF
abundance: -
v_gene: TRBV10-3
j_gene: TRBJ2-2
d_gene: -

CDR3nt: TGTGCCAGTAGTATAGCTTGGGGGACTAGCTCTAACGCCGTCAGCGATGAGCAGTTCTTC
CDR3aa: CASSIAWGTSSNAVSDEQFF
abundance: -
v_gene: TRBV19
j_gene: TRBJ2-1
d_gene: TRBD2

CDR3nt: TGTGCCAGCAGCTTAAACCCGACCATGAACACTGAAGCTTTCTTT
CDR3aa: CASSLNPTMNTEAFF
abundance: -
v_gene: TRBV7-3
j_gene: TRBJ1-1
d_gene: -

CDR3nt: TGTGCCAGTAGTACCCAATCTAAGAACACTGAAGCTTTCTTT
CDR3aa: CASSTQSKNTEAFF
abundance: -
v_gene: TRBV19
j_gene: TRBJ1-1
d_gene: -

CDR3nt: TGTGCCAGCAGTCCCCTCCCCCCCTACAATGAGCAGTTCTTC
CDR3aa: CASSPLPPYNEQFF
abundance: -
v_gene: TRBV7-9
j_gene: TRBJ2-1
d_gene: -

CDR3nt: TGCGCCAGCAGCCAGCCAAGTCCCGGGACACACTCTGGAAACACCATATATTTT
CDR3aa: CASSQPSPGTHSGNTIYF
abundance: -
v_gene: TRBV4-3
j_gene: TRBJ1-3
d_gene: -

CDR3nt: TGTGCCAGCAGCGTAGGGGAGCATGAAGCTTTCTTT
CDR3aa: CASSVGEHEAFF
abundance: few
v_gene: TRBV9
j_gene: TRBJ1-1
d_gene: -

CDR3nt: TGTGCCAGTAGTATATTCTCTGGGAACTTTTACGAGCAGTACTTC
CDR3aa: CASSIFSGNFYEQYF
abundance: -
v_gene: TRBV19
j_gene: TRBJ2-7
d_gene: -

CDR3nt: TGTGCCAGCAGCTTAGCGGGAGGGGGGGCCGGCGAGCAGTACTTC
CDR3aa: CASSLAGGGAGEQYF
abundance: -
v_gene: TRBV7-8
j_gene: TRBJ2-7
d_gene: -

CDR3nt: TGTGCCAGCAGTGAGTCAGCCAGGGGCCGTACTGAAGCTTTCTTT
CDR3aa: CASSESARGRTEAFF
abundance: -
v_gene: TRBV2
j_gene: TRBJ1-1
d_gene: -

CDR3nt: TGTGCCAGCAGCTTGGGGCTCACCTTGCCACTGGCCTTC
CDR3aa: CASSLGLTLPLAF
abundance: -
v_gene: TRBV5-6
j_gene: TRBJ2-7
d_gene: -

CDR3nt: TGTGCCAGCAGCCCGTTAATGGATGAAAAACTGTTTTTT
CDR3aa: CASSPLMDEKLFF
abundance: -
v_gene: TRBV11-2
j_gene: TRBJ1-4
d_gene: -